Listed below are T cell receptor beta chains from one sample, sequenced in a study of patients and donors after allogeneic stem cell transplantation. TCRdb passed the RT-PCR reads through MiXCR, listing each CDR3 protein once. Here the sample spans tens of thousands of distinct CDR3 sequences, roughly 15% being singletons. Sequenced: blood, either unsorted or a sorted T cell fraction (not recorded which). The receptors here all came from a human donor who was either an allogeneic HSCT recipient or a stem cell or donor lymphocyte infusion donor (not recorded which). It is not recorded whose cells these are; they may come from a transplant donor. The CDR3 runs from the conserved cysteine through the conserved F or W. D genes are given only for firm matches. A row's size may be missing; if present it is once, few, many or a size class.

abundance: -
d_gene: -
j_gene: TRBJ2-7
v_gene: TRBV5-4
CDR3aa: CASSLGWEGNEQYF

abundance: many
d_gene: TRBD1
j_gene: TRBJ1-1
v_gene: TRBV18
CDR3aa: CASSLDRGTEAFF

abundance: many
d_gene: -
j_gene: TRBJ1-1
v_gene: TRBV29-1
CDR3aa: CSVERGADNTEAFF

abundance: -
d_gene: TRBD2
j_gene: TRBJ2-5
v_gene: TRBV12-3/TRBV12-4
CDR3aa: CASSTTLAGGETQYF

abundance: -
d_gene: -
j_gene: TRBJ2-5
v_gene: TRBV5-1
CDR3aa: CASSKESAGTQETQYF

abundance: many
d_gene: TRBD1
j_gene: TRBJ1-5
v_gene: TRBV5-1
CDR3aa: CASSETGDGNQPQHF

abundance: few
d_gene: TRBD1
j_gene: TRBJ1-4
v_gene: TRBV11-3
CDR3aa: CASSLWGTANEKLFF

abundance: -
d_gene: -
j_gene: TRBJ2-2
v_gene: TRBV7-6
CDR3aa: CASSLGGGNTGELFF

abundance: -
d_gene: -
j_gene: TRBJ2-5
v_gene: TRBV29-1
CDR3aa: CSVEDLLAGARNQETQYF

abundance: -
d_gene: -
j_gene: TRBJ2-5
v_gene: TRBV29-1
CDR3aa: CSVVAAQETQYF

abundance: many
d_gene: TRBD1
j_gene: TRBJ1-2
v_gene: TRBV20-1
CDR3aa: CSAKPRTGVFGYTF

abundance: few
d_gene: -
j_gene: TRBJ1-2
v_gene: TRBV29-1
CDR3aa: CSVEDRPGEIGYGYTF

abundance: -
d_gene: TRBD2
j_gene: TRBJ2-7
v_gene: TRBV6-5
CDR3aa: CASSANILAGGYEQYF

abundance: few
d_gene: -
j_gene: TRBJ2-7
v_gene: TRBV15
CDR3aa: CATQVGSQVGEQYF

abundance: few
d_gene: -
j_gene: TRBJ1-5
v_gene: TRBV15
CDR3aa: CATSRLPGNQPQHF

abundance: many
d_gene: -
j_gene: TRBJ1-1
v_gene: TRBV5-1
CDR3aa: CASSIGGPNTEAFF

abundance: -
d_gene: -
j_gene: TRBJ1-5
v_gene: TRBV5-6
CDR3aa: CASSLKSAFLSNQPQHF

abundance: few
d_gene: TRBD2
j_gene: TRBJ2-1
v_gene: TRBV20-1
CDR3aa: CSARDSLLAGVGNEQFF

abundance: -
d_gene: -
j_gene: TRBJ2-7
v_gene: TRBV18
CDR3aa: CASSPQTGSAPYEQYF

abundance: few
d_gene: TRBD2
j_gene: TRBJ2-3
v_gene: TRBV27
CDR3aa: CASSSSGGPPDTQYF

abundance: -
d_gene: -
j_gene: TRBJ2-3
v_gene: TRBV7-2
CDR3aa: CASSLAAGLADTQYF

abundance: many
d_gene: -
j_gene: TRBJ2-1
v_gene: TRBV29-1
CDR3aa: CSVESGNEQFF

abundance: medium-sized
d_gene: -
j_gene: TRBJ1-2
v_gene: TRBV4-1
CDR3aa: CASSQDSIGVYGYTF

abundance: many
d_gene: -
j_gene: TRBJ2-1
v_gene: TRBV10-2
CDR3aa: CASRGGRYLMGEQFF

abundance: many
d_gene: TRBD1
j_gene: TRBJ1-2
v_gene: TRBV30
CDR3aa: CAWGTGHYGYTF

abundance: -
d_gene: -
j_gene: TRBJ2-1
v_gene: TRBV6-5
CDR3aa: CASSLGSFNEQFF

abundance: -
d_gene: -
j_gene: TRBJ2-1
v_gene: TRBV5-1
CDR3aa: CASSPGLSYNEQFF

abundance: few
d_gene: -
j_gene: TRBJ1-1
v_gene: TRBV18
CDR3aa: CASSPANRDMNTEAFF

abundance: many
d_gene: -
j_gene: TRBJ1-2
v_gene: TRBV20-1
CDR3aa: CSALPPGPYGYTF